This T cell receptor (beta chain) was sequenced for a study of early T cells in non-severe SARS-CoV-2 infection. TCRdb re-called the 5' RACE reads with MiXCR, one entry per CDR3 protein. The sample consists of about 50,000 distinct CDR3 sequences, roughly 9.3% of them appearing once. The receptor was isolated from an adult who was a healthcare worker with PCR-confirmed SARS-CoV-2 infection or an uninfected control (not recorded which). The material sequenced was whole blood.

CDR3 amino acids: CASSYSGEGGRETQYF. In DNA form, the CDR3 reads TGTGCCAGCAGTTACTCGGGCGAGGGGGGACGGGAGACCCAGTACTTC. The V and J genes are TRBV6-5 and TRBJ2-5, with D perhaps being TRBD1 or TRBD2 (6 bases each). Germline-derived CDR1 and CDR2 are MNHEY and SVGAGI. The length of the CDR3 is 16 residues. Between the trimmed V and J ends, which lost 0 bases and 5 bases, there was a span of 16 bases.